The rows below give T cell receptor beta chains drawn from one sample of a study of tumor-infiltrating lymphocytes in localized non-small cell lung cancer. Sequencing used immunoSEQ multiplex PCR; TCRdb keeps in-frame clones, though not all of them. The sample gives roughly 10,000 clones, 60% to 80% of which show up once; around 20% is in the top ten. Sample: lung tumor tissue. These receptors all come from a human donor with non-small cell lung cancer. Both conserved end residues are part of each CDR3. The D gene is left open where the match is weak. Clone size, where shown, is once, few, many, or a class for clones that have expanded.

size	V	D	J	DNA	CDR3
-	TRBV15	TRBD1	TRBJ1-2	TGTGCCACCAGCGGAGACAGGGGCCATGGCTACACCTTC	CATSGDRGHGYTF
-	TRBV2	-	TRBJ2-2	TGTGCCAGCAGCCTTACCGGGGAGCTGTTTTTT	CASSLTGELFF
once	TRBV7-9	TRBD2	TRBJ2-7	TGTGCCAGCAGCTCTGGCCCCGGGGGGTACTACGAGCAGTACTTC	CASSSGPGGYYEQYF
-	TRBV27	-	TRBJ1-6	TGTGCCAGCAAATCCGGGACCTCTCATTCACCCCTCCACTTT	CASKSGTSHSPLHF
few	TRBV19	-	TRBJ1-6	TGTGCCAGTAACCCCCAGGGTAATAATTCACCCCTCCACTTT	CASNPQGNNSPLHF
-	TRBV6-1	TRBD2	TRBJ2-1	TGTGCCAGCAGTCCGGGACTAGGACTCAATGAGCAGTTCTTC	CASSPGLGLNEQFF
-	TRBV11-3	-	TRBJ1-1	TGTGCCAGCAGCTTAGGGCCTCAGGGGTTCGGAGCTTTCTTT	CASSLGPQGFGAFF
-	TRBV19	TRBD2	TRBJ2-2	TGTGCCAGTAGTCTCCCGGGACTAGCGGGTCAAACCGGGGAGCTGTTTTTT	CASSLPGLAGQTGELFF
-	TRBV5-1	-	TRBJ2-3	TGCGCCAGCAGCTTGTCCTTGACTCCGGGCACAGATACGCAGTATTTT	CASSLSLTPGTDTQYF
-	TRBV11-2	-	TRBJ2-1	TGTGCCAGCAGCTTCGGTCAGGAGCTCGAGCAGTTCTTC	CASSFGQELEQFF
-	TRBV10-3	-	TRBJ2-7	TGTGCCATCAGTGGAGGGGGTCGCACCTACGAGCAGTACTTC	CAISGGGRTYEQYF
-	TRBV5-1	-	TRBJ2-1	TGCGCCAGCAGCTTGGAAGGAGAATGGGCGTACAATGAGCAGTTCTTC	CASSLEGEWAYNEQFF
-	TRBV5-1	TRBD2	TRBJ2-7	TGCGCCAGCAGGGGTAGCGGGGCCCCGTCCTACGAGCAGTACTTC	CASRGSGAPSYEQYF
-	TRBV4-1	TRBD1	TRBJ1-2	TGCGCCAGCAGCCAAGACAGGGGGCACCCCTCTGGCTACACCTTC	CASSQDRGHPSGYTF
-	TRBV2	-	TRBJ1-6	TGTGCCAGCAGCTGGGGAAGTTATAATTCACCCCTCCACTTT	CASSWGSYNSPLHF
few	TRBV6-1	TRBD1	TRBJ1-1	TGTGCCAGCAAGGGGGCGTACACTGAAGCTTTCTTT	CASKGAYTEAFF
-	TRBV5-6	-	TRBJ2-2	TGTGCCAGCAGCTCCTGGGGTGACAGTAACACCGGGGAGCTGTTTTTT	CASSSWGDSNTGELFF
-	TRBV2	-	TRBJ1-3	TGTGCCAGCAGCCAGTACACCACTGGAAACACCATATATTTT	CASSQYTTGNTIYF
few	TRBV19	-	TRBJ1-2	TGTGCCAGTAGTACCCGAGAGGGTGGCTACACCTTC	CASSTREGGYTF
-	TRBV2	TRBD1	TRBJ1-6	TGTGCCAGCAGTTCCGGGACAGGGTATTCACCCCTCCACTTT	CASSSGTGYSPLHF